The 19 T cell receptor beta chains below come from one sample, sequenced in a study of CD8+ T cells in alopecia areata. Roughly five patients' CD4+ populations were sorted into CD25+CD127- cells. Extraction of RNA preceded its reverse transcription into cDNA, which served as the sequencing template. Some clones are missing from TCRdb's copy, which holds only in-frame ones; the method was immunoSEQ multiplex PCR. The sample carries tens of thousands of clones, roughly 62% recorded once. Sequencing was performed on CD4+ Tregs sorted from blood. These receptors all come from a human donor with alopecia areata.

This chain uses TRBV7-9 with TRBJ1-1; D unclear. The CDR3 runs 14 residues. V was clipped by 3 bases and J by 8 bases, with 16 bases between them. Germline-derived CDR1 and CDR2 are SEHNR and FQNEAQ (reference sequence). The CDR3 sequence: CASSLDSWVGEAFF. CDR3 DNA: TGTGCCAGCAGCTTGGATAGCTGGGTAGGGGAAGCTTTCTTT.

Only a few counts were recorded for this clone. V usage is TRBV14 and J usage is TRBJ2-1, with D tentatively TRBD1 (6 bases). The V end lost 4 bases, the J end lost 4 bases, and 20 bases lay between the germline ends. Germline V gene data show CDR1 as SGHDN and CDR2 as FVKESK. This CDR3 region has 17 residues. CDR3 loop: CASSRLKQGGAYNEQFF. The DNA for the CDR3 is TGTGCCAGCAGCCGCTTGAAACAGGGTGGGGCATACAATGAGCAGTTCTTC.

This clone was counted between two and nine times. The rearrangement links TRBV5-1 to TRBJ1-1; D is undetermined. Trimming took off 3 bases at V and 1 base at J, with 7 bases between the two ends. This CDR3 comprises 13 residues. Per germline, CDR1 SGHRS and CDR2 YFSETQ. CDR3 residues: CASSSTGNTEAFF. The CDR3, as DNA: TGCGCCAGCAGCTCGACGGGGAACACTGAAGCTTTCTTT.

The chain is built from TRBV28 and TRBJ1-2; possibly TRBD1 for D (6 bases). The CDR3 length is 14 residues. Germline CDR1 is MDHEN and CDR2 is SYDVKM. Trimming left V 2 bases short and J 2 bases short, with 9 bases between. CDR3 region: CASSLPGVNYGYTF. CDR3 DNA sequence: TGTGCCAGCAGTTTACCAGGGGTGAACTATGGCTACACCTTC.

The chain is built from TRBV5-1 and TRBJ2-5; D is perhaps TRBD1 (6 bases). Germline CDR1 and CDR2: SGHRS and YFSETQ. Trimming removed 0 bases at V and 2 bases at J, with 8 bases between. The CDR3 loop spans 14 amino acids. CDR3 protein: CASSLDRVQETQYF. CDR3 in DNA: TGCGCCAGCAGCTTGGACAGGGTACAAGAGACCCAGTACTTC.

This clone was detected a few times. The CDR3 coding sequence is TGTGCCAGTAGTATTGCTCGCTCCGTGCCCTACAATGAGCAGTTCTTC. It encodes CASSIARSVPYNEQFF. The chain joins TRBV19 to TRBJ2-1; D unclear. The V gene lost 3 bases and the J gene lost 2 bases, with 14 bases spanning the gap. There are 16 residues in the CDR3. CDR1 and CDR2 (germline): LNHDA, SQIVND (reference sequence).

The chain carries TRBV2 and TRBJ2-7; 9 bases match TRBD2. The V segment lost 7 bases and the J segment 2 bases; nucleotides outside the gene matches: 12. The CDR3 totals 16 residues. Germline-derived CDR1 and CDR2 are SNHLY and FYNNEI. This CDR3 reads CASTRGGSGGPYEQYF. CDR3 nucleotide sequence: TGTGCCAGCACCCGAGGCGGTAGCGGGGGCCCCTACGAGCAGTACTTC.

The chain links TRBV20-1 to TRBJ2-5; D unclear. The CDR3 is 11 residues long. The V end was cut by 6 bases, the J end by 3 bases, with 8 bases between. Germline V gene lookup returns CDR1 DFQATT and CDR2 SNEGSKA (reference sequence). CDR3 residues: CSATREETQYF. The CDR3 DNA follows: TGCAGTGCCACCCGGGAAGAGACCCAGTACTTC.

The chain is built from TRBV9 and TRBJ1-1; 9 bases fit TRBD1. This CDR3 comprises 13 residues. V shed 4 bases and J 8 bases; nucleotides not matched to a gene: 6. Germline assignment: CDR1 SGDLS and CDR2 YYNGEE. CDR3 sequence (DNA): TGTGCCAGCAGCTTCGACAGGGGGAGCGAAGCTTTCTTT. Its translation: CASSFDRGSEAFF.

The chain combines TRBV28 with TRBJ2-7, with 7 nucleotides matching TRBD2. CDR1 MDHEN and CDR2 SYDVKM come from the germline V gene. V was pared by 9 bases and J by 11 bases, with 10 bases of the junction left unmatched. The CDR3 is 11 residues long. The CDR3: CASFRGGGEYF. The CDR3 nucleotides are TGTGCCAGTTTTCGTGGTGGGGGGGAGTACTTC.

J is TRBJ1-6 and V is TRBV27; 7 positions agree with TRBD1. Germline assignment: CDR1 MNHEY and CDR2 SMNVEV (reference sequence). The ends lost 3 bases at V and 10 bases at J; junction bases unmatched: 21. The CDR3 runs to 19 residues. CDR3 nucleotide sequence: TGTGCCAGCAGTTTGGCGAGCAGACCGGGACAGCCTGTGGCATCACCCCTCCACTTT. Protein: CASSLASRPGQPVASPLHF.

This rearrangement joins TRBV25-1 to TRBJ2-1, with TRBD2 matching 8 bases. Trimming took 5 bases from V and 2 from J; bases not matched to a gene: 5. Germline-derived CDR1 and CDR2 are MGHDK and SYGVNS. The CDR3 runs 15 residues. CDR3 sequence: CASSSSGSPYNEQFF. The CDR3 DNA is TGTGCCAGCAGTTCTAGCGGGTCCCCCTACAATGAGCAGTTCTTC.

The chain carries TRBV28 and TRBJ1-5; 7 nucleotides align to TRBD1. Losses at the gene ends were 6 bases for V and 9 bases for J; bases not matched to a gene: 11. Germline V CDR1 and CDR2: MDHEN, SYDVKM. There are 14 residues in the CDR3. CDR3 protein: CASRDHRGSPPQHF. CDR3 nucleotide sequence: TGTGCCAGCAGGGATCACAGGGGTTCTCCGCCCCAGCATTTT.

This chain joins TRBV18 and TRBJ2-1; D is unresolved. Between the trimmed V and J ends, which lost 5 bases and 8 bases, there was a span of 10 bases. The germline gives CDR1 KGHSH, CDR2 LQKENI. The CDR3 runs 12 residues. The CDR3 coding sequence is TGTGCCAGCTCATATAGTATGGATGAGCAGTTCTTC. Its translation is CASSYSMDEQFF.

This clone was observed once. The chain couples TRBV5-1 to TRBJ2-2; D unresolved. The ends were cut back, 0 bases at V and 4 bases at J, with 13 bases in the middle. The CDR3 length is 16 residues. Germline V CDR1 and CDR2: SGHRS, YFSETQ. The CDR3 DNA sequence: TGCGCCAGCAGCTTGGTCCCGGCAGTGAGCACCGGGGAGCTGTTTTTT. It translates to CASSLVPAVSTGELFF.

The chain is built from TRBV4-3 and TRBJ2-2; 9 bases map to TRBD2. V gave up 5 bases and J gave up 4 bases; unmatched junction bases: 14. CDR1 is LGHNA, CDR2 YSLEER, per germline. This CDR3 spans 18 amino acids. The CDR3 nucleotides are TGCGCCAGCAGCGATAAGGGACTAGCATTTTTGGTCACCGGGGAGCTGTTTTTT. Translation gives CASSDKGLAFLVTGELFF.

This clone has just a few counts. The J gene is TRBJ2-1, the V gene TRBV7-7; TRBD1 agrees at 9 bases. V trimming: 5 bases; J trimming: 2 bases; junction bases outside the gene matches: 7. Germline assignment: CDR1 SSHAT and CDR2 FNYEAQ (reference sequence). The CDR3 runs to 16 residues. Written as DNA, the CDR3 is TGTGCCAGCAGCCCAACCCGGGACAGGGCCTACAATGAGCAGTTCTTC. This translates into CASSPTRDRAYNEQFF. The whole variable domain, filled in from reference TRBV7-7 and TRBJ2-1, reads GAGVSQSPRYKVTKRGQDVTLRCDPISSHATLYWYQQALGQGPEFLTYFNYEAQPDKSGLPSDRFSAERPEGSISTLTIQRTEQRDSAMYRCASSPTRDRAYNEQFFGPGTRLTVL.

CDR3 nucleotide sequence: TGTGCCAGCAGCCAAGGTACACGTAGCACAGATACGCAGTATTTT. Protein product: CASSQGTRSTDTQYF. The V gene is TRBV14, the J gene TRBJ2-3, with unresolved D. CDR3 length equals 15 residues. The V and J ends lost 1 base and 0 bases respectively, with 8 bases between them. Germline V gene data show CDR1 as SGHDN and CDR2 as FVKESK.

The chain combines TRBV28 with TRBJ1-1; no clear D. The CDR3 runs 13 residues. Germline V CDR1 and CDR2: MDHEN, SYDVKM. Trimming removed 2 bases at V and 8 bases at J, with 12 bases between. The chain's CDR3 is CASSLGVPPEAFF. CDR3 sequence (DNA): TGTGCCAGCAGTTTAGGGGTCCCCCCAGAAGCTTTCTTT.